These T cell receptor beta chains were read from a single sample in a study of T cells in Graves' hyperthyroidism and ophthalmopathy. TCRdb re-called the multiplex PCR reads with MiXCR, one entry per CDR3 protein. The table lists more than 300,000 distinct CDR3 sequences, approximately 14% of them singletons, with about 10% in the top ten. Source material: blood. The receptor set was obtained from an older woman with Graves' hyperthyroidism. Both conserved end residues are trimmed from each CDR3.

>TRBV4-1|TRBJ2-5
ASSDTSSGRASETQY
>TRBV12-3/TRBV12-4|TRBJ1-2
ASSLVRMGYT
>TRBV12-3/TRBV12-4|TRBJ1-1
ASTGTFTEAF
>TRBV15|TRBJ1-1
ATSRWGGQDTEAF
>TRBV9|TRBJ2-7
ASSVGSLAGGPEQY
>TRBV6-2/TRBV6-3|TRBJ2-7
ASSRPTSGLSYEQY
>TRBV19|TRBJ2-1
ASRRAASSYNEQF
>TRBV7-8|TRBJ1-5
ASSTVSSNQPQH
>TRBV7-9|TRBJ2-5
ASSFSETQY
>TRBV5-1|TRBJ2-1
ASRPRGYNEQF
>TRBV7-9|TRBJ2-2
ASSLSQGTTGELF
>TRBV27|TRBJ2-7
ASSSPARLQEQY
>TRBV12-3/TRBV12-4|TRBJ2-3
ASRPHSTDTQY
>TRBV7-3|TRBJ1-2
ASSLGYRSAGAYGYT
>TRBV20-1|TRBJ2-3
SASHMLTSGDTQY
>TRBV18|TRBJ2-3
ASSPPIAQASGSTDTQY
>TRBV10-1|TRBJ2-7
ALWFIPPSSYEQY
>TRBV3-1|TRBJ2-3
ASSQSGTSGDTQY
>TRBV19|TRBJ2-2
ASSPRTSGYTGELF
>TRBV19|TRBJ2-3
ASSIGGGSTDTQY
>TRBV6-1|TRBJ2-2
ASSRGGNTGELF
>TRBV7-3|TRBJ2-1
ASSRGGLYNEQF
>TRBV2|TRBJ2-3
ASSEVKLRFTALGDTQY
>TRBV6-1|TRBJ2-1
ASSAASGPYNEQF
>TRBV6-1|TRBJ1-4
ASSADRAREKLF
>TRBV11-2|TRBJ2-7
ASSLVGHRGGIYEQY
>TRBV7-2|TRBJ1-6
ASGRSSYNSPLH
>TRBV7-9|TRBJ1-1
ASSLVTGLTEAF
>TRBV7-6|TRBJ2-3
ASSFGGGVTDTQY
>TRBV6-1|TRBJ1-5
ASSDGKGRGGNQPQH
>TRBV4-1|TRBJ2-3
ASSLGGFRGADTQY
>TRBV19|TRBJ2-5
ASSIQGQTQQETQY
>TRBV28|TRBJ1-1
ASSLVGTSNTEAF
>TRBV18|TRBJ1-6
ASSPQGPRDSPLH
>TRBV28|TRBJ2-3
ASSFRGFVTDTQY
>TRBV10-3|TRBJ2-1
AISDPSGIAEQF
>TRBV4-1|TRBJ2-1
ASSSRTGPVIEQF
>TRBV5-1|TRBJ2-5
ASSFGRRGRETQY
>TRBV3-1|TRBJ2-3
ASSQLAGANTDTQY
>TRBV30|TRBJ1-1
AWSPPNSGVTEAF
>TRBV5-4|TRBJ2-3
ASSTGLAVDTDTQY